The 32 T cell receptor beta chains in this list originate from one sample, sequenced in a study of T cells in localized non-small cell lung cancer. Produced via immunoSEQ multiplex PCR; TCRdb's table is partial and in-frame only. The sample consists of 45,000 to 60,000 clones, 86% of them appearing once. Source: PBMCs, taken before any cancer treatment. Every receptor here comes from a man aged 35 to 70 with stage II lung adenocarcinoma.

This clone has only one observation. The chain is built from TRBV6-1 and TRBJ2-7, with D tentatively TRBD2 (5 bases). CDR3 length equals 13 residues. The V end was cut by 6 bases, the J end by 3 bases, with 12 bases between. Per the germline V gene, CDR1 is MNHNS and CDR2 is SASEGT. The CDR3 region is CASSRGRDYEQYV. For the CDR3, the DNA is TGTGCCAGCAGCCGCGGACGGGACTACGAGCAGTACGTC.

This clone was observed a few times. The rearrangement links TRBV10-3 to TRBJ1-6; no clear D gene. Trimming left V 3 bases short and J 10 bases short, with 13 bases between. This CDR3 is 14 amino acids long. From germline, CDR1 is ENHRY and CDR2 SYGVKD. The CDR3 spells CAISDGVVTSPLHF. CDR3 nucleotide sequence: TGTGCCATCAGTGATGGGGTTGTCACCTCACCCCTCCACTTT.

The rearrangement links TRBV2 to TRBJ2-1; TRBD2 is a possible D gene (5 bases). V was shortened by 7 bases and J by 6 bases, with 16 bases between the two germline ends. This CDR3 spans 14 amino acids. Germline V CDR1 and CDR2: SNHLY, FYNNEI. The CDR3 region has the DNA TGTGCCAGCACCACCGAGGGAACTGGCAATGAGCAGTTCTTC. This sequence encodes CASTTEGTGNEQFF. Supplemented by reference TRBV2 and TRBJ2-1, the full variable domain reads EPEVTQTPSHQVTQMGQEVILRCVPISNHLYFYWYRQILGQKVEFLVSFYNNEISEKSEIFDDQFSVERPDGSNFTLKIRSTKLEDSAMYFCASTTEGTGNEQFFGPGTRLTVL.

This clone was detected only once. J is TRBJ2-5 and V is TRBV2; 12 bases line up with TRBD2. Trimming took 7 bases from V and 2 from J; bases not matched to a gene: 5. Germline V gene lookup returns CDR1 SNHLY and CDR2 FYNNEI. The CDR3 extends over 15 amino acids. In DNA, the CDR3 is TGTGCCAGCAATCTAGCGGGGGGGAGGCAAGAGACCCAGTACTTC. Its translation is CASNLAGGRQETQYF. Looking up the rest from reference TRBV2 and TRBJ2-5 gives the full variable domain: EPEVTQTPSHQVTQMGQEVILRCVPISNHLYFYWYRQILGQKVEFLVSFYNNEISEKSEIFDDQFSVERPDGSNFTLKIRSTKLEDSAMYFCASNLAGGRQETQYFGPGTRLLVL.

The chain recombines TRBV5-1 with TRBJ2-2; TRBD1 might be the D (6 bases). The germline CDR1 and CDR2 sequences are SGHRS and YFSETQ. The ends were cut back, 1 base at V and 1 base at J, with 14 bases in the middle. CDR3 size: 17 residues. The CDR3 loop reads CASSLLAQGLNTGELFF. DNA of the CDR3: TGCGCCAGCAGCTTGCTAGCTCAGGGGTTGAACACCGGGGAGCTGTTTTTT.

The chain uses TRBV5-6 and TRBJ1-4; tentatively, D is TRBD1 (6 bases). The CDR3 loop spans 16 amino acids. Germline V CDR1 and CDR2: SGHDT, YYEEEE. Trimming cost V 0 bases and J 5 bases, with 14 bases left between them. In nucleotides, the CDR3 is TGTGCCAGCAGCTTGGAGAGGACAGTACCGAATGAAAAACTGTTTTTT. Protein product: CASSLERTVPNEKLFF. Full variable domain (rest looked up from reference TRBV5-6 and TRBJ1-4): DAGVTQSPTHLIKTRGQQVTLRCSPKSGHDTVSWYQQALGQGPQFIFQYYEEEERQRGNFPDRFSGHQFPNYSSELNVNALLLGDSALYLCASSLERTVPNEKLFFGSGTQLSVL.

This clone turned up a few times. The V gene is TRBV6-1, the J gene TRBJ1-2; 9 bases fit TRBD1. CDR3 size: 13 residues. Germline loops: CDR1 MNHNS, CDR2 SASEGT. Trimming took 4 bases from V and 7 from J; bases not matched to a gene: 4. CDR3 coding DNA: TGTGCCAGCAGTGTCTCGGACAGGGGTGGCTACACCTTC. As protein: CASSVSDRGGYTF.

The chain uses TRBV28 and TRBJ2-5, with no clear D. CDR1 and CDR2 from the germline V gene are MDHEN and SYDVKM. This CDR3 comprises 12 residues. Deletions cut 2 bases from V and 5 bases from J, with 6 bases between. Written as DNA, the CDR3 is TGTGCCAGCAGTTTACTAGGCGAGACCCAGTACTTC. Amino acid sequence: CASSLLGETQYF.

The chain combines TRBV9 with TRBJ2-1; 11 nucleotides agree with TRBD2. Germline loops: CDR1 SGDLS, CDR2 YYNGEE. The CDR3 sequence is 18 residues long. Trimming removed 5 bases from V and 7 bases from J; junction bases left unmatched: 17. Here the CDR3 DNA reads TGTGCCAGCAGTCATCTCTCGGTCCCGGCTAGCGGGGGGAATGAGCAGTTCTTC. Protein sequence: CASSHLSVPASGGNEQFF.

This rearrangement joins TRBV10-3 to TRBJ1-5; no definite D call. The CDR3 extends over 14 amino acids. Trimming took off 3 bases at V and 0 bases at J, with 6 bases between the two ends. Germline lookup yields CDR1 ENHRY and CDR2 SYGVKD. This CDR3 is CAISERVSNQPQHF. Here the CDR3 DNA reads TGTGCCATCAGTGAAAGGGTTAGCAATCAGCCCCAGCATTTT.

A single count supports this clone. This chain connects TRBV5-5 to TRBJ2-5, with D hard to call. CDR1 and CDR2 (germline): SGHKS, YYEKEE (reference sequence). The V end was cut by 2 bases, the J end by 2 bases, with 10 bases between. The CDR3 runs 14 residues. This CDR3 is CASSLGYGQETQYF. CDR3 DNA: TGTGCCAGCAGCTTAGGTTATGGGCAAGAGACCCAGTACTTC.

The chain couples TRBV4-1 to TRBJ1-5, with a weak D call TRBD1 (6 bases). V was trimmed by 1 base and J by 2 bases, leaving 18 bases between them. In germline, CDR1 is MGHRA, CDR2 YSYEKL. The CDR3 runs 18 residues. The CDR3 spells CASSQAGWGARGNQPQHF. CDR3 bases: TGCGCCAGCAGCCAAGCTGGGTGGGGGGCGCGGGGCAATCAGCCCCAGCATTTT.

The chain is built from TRBV5-4 and TRBJ1-4; 7 nucleotides agree with TRBD1. This CDR3 spans 14 amino acids. Losses at the gene ends were 3 bases for V and 8 bases for J; bases not matched to a gene: 7. The germline V gene encodes CDR1 SGHNT and CDR2 YYREEE (reference sequence). The CDR3: CASSSRQGEEKLFF. CDR3 DNA sequence: TGTGCCAGCAGCTCAAGACAGGGCGAGGAAAAACTGTTTTTT.

The chain uses TRBV20-1 and TRBJ2-7; D not resolved. From germline, CDR1 is DFQATT and CDR2 SNEGSKA (reference sequence). The CDR3 length is 11 residues. V lost 4 bases to trimming and J lost 2 bases, with 6 bases between them. In DNA, the CDR3 is TGCAGTGCTAAGGGCACCTACGAGCAGTACTTC. It is translated as CSAKGTYEQYF.

The rearrangement joins TRBV5-1 to TRBJ1-1; D is unresolved. The CDR3 is made up of 16 amino acids. Trimming took 3 bases from V and 0 from J, leaving 15 bases between them. CDR1 and CDR2 (germline): SGHRS, YFSETQ. CDR3 loop: CASSSSPGTLNTEAFF. The CDR3 coding sequence is TGCGCCAGCAGCTCGTCTCCGGGAACCCTGAACACTGAAGCTTTCTTT.

The chain has TRBV6-1 and TRBJ2-4, with 9 bases that match TRBD1. The ends lost 8 bases at V and 6 bases at J; junction bases unmatched: 8. This CDR3 is 14 amino acids long. Germline CDR1 and CDR2: MNHNS and SASEGT. The CDR3 DNA sequence: TGTGCCAGCGCTTCTTCACAGGGGGCAAACATTCAGTACTTC. Residues: CASASSQGANIQYF.

The chain joins TRBV27 to TRBJ1-2, with D hard to call. There are 15 residues in the CDR3. Trimming shortened V by 0 bases and J by 2 bases, and 10 bases separated the two germline ends. The germline V gene encodes CDR1 MNHEY and CDR2 SMNVEV (reference sequence). The CDR3 DNA follows: TGTGCCAGCAGTTTATCTAGTCACATCAACTATGGCTACACCTTC. Translated, it gives CASSLSSHINYGYTF.

This chain connects TRBV30 to TRBJ2-3; D not certain. The germline V and J ends were trimmed by 0 bases and 4 bases, with 5 bases remaining between them. The CDR3 consists of 12 residues. Per germline, CDR1 GTSNPN and CDR2 SVGIG (reference sequence). CDR3 in DNA: TGTGCCTGGAGTGTGGGTCCAGATACGCAGTATTTT. This gives the protein CAWSVGPDTQYF.

The chain recombines TRBV5-1 with TRBJ2-2, with 11 bases that match TRBD1. Losses at the gene ends were 2 bases for V and 3 bases for J; bases not matched to a gene: 3. Germline lookup yields CDR1 SGHRS and CDR2 YFSETQ. CDR3 size: 16 residues. The CDR3 nucleotides read TGCGCCAGCAGCTTTGGACAGGGGGCAGACACCGGGGAGCTGTTTTTT. Translation gives CASSFGQGADTGELFF.

This chain joins TRBV15 and TRBJ1-1, with D hard to call. Germline lookup yields CDR1 LNHNV and CDR2 YYDKDF (reference sequence). With 3 bases removed from V and 6 bases from J, the gap between germline ends came to 11 bases. CDR3 length: 13 amino acids. CDR3 protein: CATSSQGQAEAFF. The CDR3 coding sequence is TGTGCCACCAGCAGTCAAGGGCAGGCTGAAGCTTTCTTT. The full variable domain, with the rest looked up from reference TRBV15 and TRBJ1-1, is DAMVIQNPRYQVTQFGKPVTLSCSQTLNHNVMYWYQQKSSQAPKLLFHYYDKDFNNEADTPDNFQSRRPNTSFCFLDIRSPGLGDTAMYLCATSSQGQAEAFFGQGTRLTVV.

The chain combines TRBV2 with TRBJ1-5; TRBD1 might be the D (5 bases). V lost 6 bases, J lost 5 bases, and 14 bases lay in between. Germline V gives CDR1 SNHLY, CDR2 FYNNEI. The CDR3 is 14 amino acids. For the CDR3, the DNA is TGTGCCAGCAGACCGCGGGGGTTTGATCAGCCCCAGCATTTT. It is translated as CASRPRGFDQPQHF.

The chain combines TRBV5-5 with TRBJ2-6; possibly TRBD2 for D (6 bases). Trimming shortened V by 0 bases and J by 0 bases, and 16 bases separated the two germline ends. The length of the CDR3 is 19 residues. CDR1 is SGHKS, CDR2 YYEKEE, per germline (reference sequence). In DNA form, the CDR3 reads TGTGCCAGCAGCTTGGGTACGGGGGTGGGGTTCTCTGGGGCCAACGTCCTGACTTTC. It is translated as CASSLGTGVGFSGANVLTF.

The chain carries TRBV7-7 and TRBJ2-3; 7 bases match TRBD2. The V gene's germline CDR1 is SSHAT and CDR2 FNYEAQ (reference sequence). The CDR3 runs to 15 residues. V lost 4 bases to trimming and J lost 4 bases; unmatched junction nucleotides: 8. The CDR3 loop reads CASSSGTRGADTQYF. In DNA form, the CDR3 reads TGTGCCAGCAGCTCGGGGACTCGGGGGGCAGATACGCAGTATTTT.

This clone was picked up one time. V gene TRBV10-2 combines with J gene TRBJ1-5; maybe TRBD1 (5 bases). V was cut by 6 bases and J by 9 bases, with 18 bases left in between. The germline CDR1 and CDR2 sequences are WSHSY and SAAADI. The CDR3 has 14 residues. CDR3 in amino acids: CASSLGDGERPQHF. The DNA for the CDR3 is TGCGCCAGCAGCCTAGGGGACGGCGAGAGGCCCCAGCATTTT.

The CDR3 spells CASSLSQDNEQFF. CDR3 in DNA: TGCGCCAGCAGCTTGTCGCAGGACAATGAGCAGTTCTTC. The chain employs TRBV5-1 and TRBJ2-1; D is unresolved. Trimming shortened V by 1 base and J by 5 bases, and 7 bases separated the two germline ends. The germline V gene has CDR1 SGHRS and CDR2 YFSETQ. The CDR3 runs to 13 residues.

The genes are TRBV5-1 and TRBJ2-7; no definite D call. Germline assignment: CDR1 SGHRS and CDR2 YFSETQ. The V end lost 6 bases, the J end lost 3 bases, and 22 bases lay between the germline ends. CDR3 length: 16 residues. The CDR3 is CASTQGPAATFYEQYF. The CDR3 nucleotides are TGCGCCAGCACGCAAGGTCCGGCCGCAACCTTCTACGAGCAGTACTTC.

This clone appeared a single time. Other DNA sequences in the same sample also yield this CDR3. This chain's CDR3 is CASSLGQDNYGYTF. The CDR3 DNA reads as TGTGCCAGCAGCTTGGGACAGGATAACTATGGCTACACCTTC. The rearrangement uses TRBV7-2 and TRBJ1-2; 8 bases match TRBD1. The germline V gene encodes CDR1 SGHTA and CDR2 FQGNSA. Unmatched junction bases numbered 1, after V lost 3 bases and J lost 1 base. The CDR3 has 14 residues.

This clone appeared a few times. V gene TRBV29-1 combines with J gene TRBJ1-1; D remains ambiguous. The CDR3 runs 13 residues. V lost 4 bases and J 3 bases, leaving 12 bases between the germline ends. Germline V CDR1 and CDR2: SQVTM, ANQGSEA. CDR3 nucleotide sequence: TGCAGCGTTGTACCAAGCTGGGACACTGAAGCTTTCTTT. This encodes CSVVPSWDTEAFF. Looking up the rest from reference TRBV29-1 and TRBJ1-1 gives the full variable domain: SAVISQKPSRDICQRGTSLTIQCQVDSQVTMMFWYRQQPGQSLTLIATANQGSEATYESGFVIDKFPISRPNLTFSTLTVSNMSPEDSSIYLCSVVPSWDTEAFFGQGTRLTVV.

V usage is TRBV14 and J usage is TRBJ2-5, with D perhaps given as TRBD1 or TRBD2 (5 bases each). V was clipped by 1 base and J by 1 base, with 7 bases between them. CDR3 size: 14 residues. Germline CDR1 and CDR2: SGHDN and FVKESK. The CDR3 spells CASSQGGGQETQYF. CDR3 in DNA: TGTGCCAGCAGCCAAGGTGGGGGCCAAGAGACCCAGTACTTC.

This rearrangement joins TRBV30 to TRBJ2-7; TRBD2 agrees at 13 bases. V lost 3 bases and J lost 6; bases outside the gene matches: 2. The germline gives CDR1 GTSNPN, CDR2 SVGIG (reference sequence). This CDR3 comprises 13 residues. The CDR3 nucleotides are TGTGCCTGGAGGCGGACTAGCGGGGGCGAGCAGTACTTC. This translates into CAWRRTSGGEQYF.

The chain links TRBV2 to TRBJ2-1; D ambiguous. The V gene lost 6 bases and the J gene lost 4 bases, with 4 bases spanning the gap. The germline gives CDR1 SNHLY, CDR2 FYNNEI. This CDR3 has 11 amino acids. CDR3 sequence (DNA): TGTGCCAGCAGAACATACAATGAGCAGTTCTTC. Translated: CASRTYNEQFF. The complete variable domain, with remaining parts taken from reference TRBV2 and TRBJ2-1, reads EPEVTQTPSHQVTQMGQEVILRCVPISNHLYFYWYRQILGQKVEFLVSFYNNEISEKSEIFDDQFSVERPDGSNFTLKIRSTKLEDSAMYFCASRTYNEQFFGPGTRLTVL.

The chain carries TRBV15 and TRBJ2-7; weak D call: TRBD1 (6 bases). This CDR3 has 15 residues. Trimming removed 2 bases at V and 0 bases at J, with 11 bases between. Germline V gene sequence: CDR1 LNHNV, CDR2 YYDKDF (reference sequence). The CDR3 spells CATSRTQGSSYEQYF. In DNA, the CDR3 is TGTGCCACCAGCAGAACGCAGGGGAGCTCCTACGAGCAGTACTTC.